This TCR beta chain was documented in a study of T cells in Graves' hyperthyroidism and ophthalmopathy. General observations from the study: Expanded thyroid clonotypes (above 0.001) were mostly also found in blood.

Pregnant or lactating patients were excluded, as were those with uncontrolled infection or other autoimmune disease. Diagnostic decisions used clinical symptoms, serum thyroxine and TRAb, thyroid ultrasound and orbital computed tomography. Approximately 10 ml of fresh peripheral blood supplied the PBMCs. There are many counts of this clonotype. The antigen is not known. Amplification targeted TCR beta CDR3 regions from RNA transcripts. The study used the HTBI primer set for a first-round RT-PCR of the TCR CDR3. In TCRdb, the multiplex PCR reads were re-called with MiXCR into one record per CDR3 protein. The sample lists roughly 200,000 distinct CDR3 sequences, around 17% occurring once. CDR3 length: 14 residues. CDR1 and CDR2 (germline): DFQATT, SNEGSKA (reference sequence). V gave up 3 bases and J gave up 2 bases, with 14 bases separating them.

Sequenced sample: blood. This clonotype was sampled from a man in his forties with Graves' hyperthyroidism. V is TRBV20-1 and J is TRBJ2-7; D may be TRBD1 (6 bases). The CDR3 is CSASWTAEPYEQYF. The DNA of the CDR3 is TGCAGTGCTAGCTGGACAGCCGAACCCTACGAGCAGTACTTC.